A single sample gave rise to the 19 T cell receptor beta chains below, sequenced in a study of identifying expanded T cells in peripheral blood. Repertoires were generated with immunoSEQ multiplex PCR, while TCRdb's copy carries only in-frame clones and drops some. The table lists about 100,000 clones, about 87% of them singletons. Material: blood. The receptor source for this set is a person between 18 and 75 years old in good health.

This chain connects TRBV10-3 to TRBJ2-6, with 13 bases identical to TRBD2. The ends lost 10 bases at V and 0 bases at J; junction bases unmatched: 3. From germline, CDR1 is ENHRY and CDR2 SYGVKD. The CDR3 spans 16 residues. The CDR3 protein is CATGLAGNSGANVLTF. In DNA, the CDR3 is TGTGCCACGGGACTAGCGGGGAACTCTGGGGCCAACGTCCTGACTTTC.

This chain connects TRBV20-1 to TRBJ2-7, with TRBD2 matching over 7 bases. V gave up 6 bases and J gave up 3 bases; unmatched junction bases: 2. Germline CDR1 and CDR2: DFQATT and SNEGSKA (reference sequence). The CDR3 covers 11 residues. The CDR3 DNA reads TGCAGTGCGGCGGGAGTCTACGAGCAGTACTTC. Protein: CSAAGVYEQYF.

The chain links TRBV13 to TRBJ2-5; maybe TRBD2 (6 bases). Germline V lookup: CDR1 PRHDT, CDR2 FYEKMQ (reference sequence). This CDR3 contains 16 residues. The V gene lost 1 base and the J gene lost 1 base, with 13 bases spanning the gap. In nucleotides, the CDR3 is TGTGCCAGCAGCTTAGTGGCCGGCGGGATCCAAGAGACCCAGTACTTC. It codes for CASSLVAGGIQETQYF.

The chain is built from TRBV6-5 and TRBJ2-1; no firm D call. This CDR3 has 11 amino acids. Between the trimmed V and J ends, which lost 4 bases and 7 bases, there was a span of 5 bases. Per germline, CDR1 MNHEY and CDR2 SVGAGI. In DNA form, the CDR3 reads TGTGCCAGCAGTTTATGGAATGAGCAGTTCTTC. Amino acid sequence: CASSLWNEQFF.

The gene calls are TRBV19 and TRBJ1-2, with 9 bases matching TRBD1. This CDR3 comprises 13 residues. Germline V gene lookup returns CDR1 LNHDA and CDR2 SQIVND (reference sequence). V lost 8 bases to trimming and J lost 1 base; unmatched junction nucleotides: 2. CDR3 nucleotide sequence: TGTGCCAGTGGGGACAGGGATAACTATGGCTACACCTTC. It yields the protein CASGDRDNYGYTF.

This chain uses TRBV7-2 with TRBJ2-3; 9 bases align to TRBD1. V trimming: 5 bases; J trimming: 2 bases; junction bases outside the gene matches: 8. This CDR3 is built from 16 residues. The germline CDR1 and CDR2 sequences are SGHTA and FQGNSA. The CDR3 nucleotides read TGTGCCAGCAGCATATTACAGGGGGCCCTCACAGATACGCAGTATTTT. Its protein is CASSILQGALTDTQYF.

V gene TRBV29-1 combines with J gene TRBJ2-3; D gene uncertain. Germline V gene data show CDR1 as SQVTM and CDR2 as ANQGSEA. Trimming stripped 4 bases from V and 8 bases from J, with 16 bases between. The CDR3 is 13 residues long. CDR3 loop: CSVGSALSSTQYF. CDR3 sequence (DNA): TGCAGCGTTGGGTCGGCCCTCAGTAGTACGCAGTATTTT.

V is TRBV2 and J is TRBJ1-5; TRBD1 aligns across 12 bases. Germline V lookup: CDR1 SNHLY, CDR2 FYNNEI. The CDR3 spans 19 residues. J gave up 0 bases and V 4 bases, and 10 bases lay outside the gene matches. The CDR3 DNA sequence: TGTGCCAGCAGTGCCCGGGACAGGGGGCCCCTTTATAGCAATCAGCCCCAGCATTTT. Translated: CASSARDRGPLYSNQPQHF.

This chain joins TRBV5-1 and TRBJ1-1, with TRBD1 as a possible D gene (6 bases). V was clipped by 6 bases and J by 1 base, with 13 bases between them. The germline V gene has CDR1 SGHRS and CDR2 YFSETQ. The CDR3 sequence is 14 residues long. CDR3 sequence reads: CASNSGQRNTEAFF. In DNA form, the CDR3 reads TGCGCCAGCAACTCGGGACAACGGAACACTGAAGCTTTCTTT. Variable domain in full (rest from reference TRBV5-1 and TRBJ1-1): KAGVTQTPRYLIKTRGQQVTLSCSPISGHRSVSWYQQTPGQGLQFLFEYFSETQRNKGNFPGRFSGRQFSNSRSEMNVSTLELGDSALYLCASNSGQRNTEAFFGQGTRLTVV.

The chain links TRBV11-2 to TRBJ2-3; D not certain. The germline gives CDR1 SGHAT, CDR2 FQNNGV. The germline V and J ends were trimmed by 5 bases and 1 base, with 13 bases remaining between them. This CDR3 has 15 amino acids. This CDR3 reads CASSLLSVRTDTQYF. The CDR3 DNA reads as TGTGCCAGCAGCCTCCTGTCGGTGCGCACAGATACGCAGTATTTT.

V gene TRBV18 combines with J gene TRBJ1-1; D is unresolved. CDR1 and CDR2 (germline): KGHSH, LQKENI. This CDR3 is 14 amino acids long. V shed 3 bases and J shed 4 bases, with 12 bases lying between them. CDR3 DNA sequence: TGTGCCAGCTCACCGGCGGCGCGCGGCACTGAAGCTTTCTTT. Translation: CASSPAARGTEAFF.

The chain combines TRBV18 with TRBJ2-5; 8 nucleotides align to TRBD1. The CDR3 has 14 residues. After removal of 2 bases from V and 3 bases from J, the junction contained 2 bases not matched to a gene. Looked up from germline, CDR1 is KGHSH and CDR2 is LQKENI. The CDR3 nucleotides are TGTGCCAGCTCACCATTGACAGGGGAAGAGACCCAGTACTTC. Its translation: CASSPLTGEETQYF.

This clone was observed a handful of times. This CDR3 is CASSHTEAFF. The CDR3, as DNA: TGTGCCAGCAGCCACACTGAAGCTTTCTTT. V and J are TRBV7-9 and TRBJ1-1; D remains unclear. V was clipped by 5 bases and J by 3 bases, with 1 base between them. Germline V gene data show CDR1 as SEHNR and CDR2 as FQNEAQ (reference sequence). The CDR3 is 10 residues long.

In this sample, this clone turned up a few times. The rearrangement links TRBV5-1 to TRBJ1-5, with D possibly matching TRBD1 (6 bases). This CDR3 is built from 13 residues. Germline V gene lookup returns CDR1 SGHRS and CDR2 YFSETQ. Trimming took off 3 bases at V and 5 bases at J, with 9 bases between the two ends. The DNA of the CDR3 is TGCGCCAGCAGCTGGGCAGGGGATCAGCCCCAGCATTTT. Amino acids: CASSWAGDQPQHF.

This chain joins TRBV28 and TRBJ2-1; D perhaps matches TRBD2 (5 bases). Germline V gene data show CDR1 as MDHEN and CDR2 as SYDVKM. The CDR3 is 14 residues long. With 4 bases removed from V and 10 bases from J, the gap between germline ends came to 17 bases. CDR3 in amino acids: CASSSHTGIREQFF. The CDR3 DNA reads as TGTGCCAGCAGTTCCCATACGGGGATCCGCGAGCAGTTCTTC.

The V and J genes are TRBV5-1 and TRBJ1-5; possibly TRBD1 for D (6 bases). Germline V CDR1 and CDR2: SGHRS, YFSETQ. V was cut by 4 bases and J by 1 base, with 12 bases left in between. This CDR3 has 15 residues. The CDR3 reads CASSPGEWSNQPQHF. CDR3 sequence (DNA): TGCGCCAGCAGCCCAGGGGAATGGAGCAATCAGCCCCAGCATTTT.

The chain combines TRBV30 with TRBJ1-1, with 8 bases that match TRBD1. The J segment lost 1 base and the V segment lost 2 bases, leaving 9 bases of the junction unmatched. The CDR3 has 16 amino acids. The V gene's germline CDR1 is GTSNPN and CDR2 SVGIG (reference sequence). This CDR3 reads CAWSRDRTASNTEAFF. CDR3 DNA: TGTGCCTGGAGTAGGGACAGGACAGCTTCGAACACTGAAGCTTTCTTT.

The V and J genes are TRBV30 and TRBJ2-7; D call uncertain. The CDR3 runs 15 residues. Per germline, CDR1 GTSNPN and CDR2 SVGIG (reference sequence). The V and J ends lost 1 base and 3 bases respectively, with 16 bases between them. The CDR3 DNA sequence: TGTGCCTGGAGTGCTCGGGCAGGCCACAACTACGAGCAGTACTTC. This encodes CAWSARAGHNYEQYF.

On this clone: The junction and the germline gene differ at one end; a read error may be behind it. V usage is TRBV6-5 and J usage is TRBJ2-5, with 7 bases lining up with TRBD2. Germline CDR1 reads MNHEY; CDR2 reads SVGAGI. This CDR3 has 13 amino acids. CDR3 in amino acids: CASSYAGEEAQYF. The DNA for the CDR3 is TGTGCCAGCAGTTACGCGGGGGAAGAGGCCCAGTACTTC.